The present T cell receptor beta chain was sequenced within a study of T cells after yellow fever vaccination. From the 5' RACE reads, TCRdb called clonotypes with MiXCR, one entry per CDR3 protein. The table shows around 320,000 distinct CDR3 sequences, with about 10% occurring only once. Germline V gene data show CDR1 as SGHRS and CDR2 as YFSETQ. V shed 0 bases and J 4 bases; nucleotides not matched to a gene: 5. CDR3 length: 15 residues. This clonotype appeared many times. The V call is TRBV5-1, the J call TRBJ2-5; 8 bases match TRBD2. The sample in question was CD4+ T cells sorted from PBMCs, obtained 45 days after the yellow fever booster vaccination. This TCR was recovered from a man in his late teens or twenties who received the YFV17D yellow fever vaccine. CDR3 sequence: CASSLAQGLGETQYF. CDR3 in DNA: TGCGCCAGCAGCTTGGCCCAGGGACTAGGAGAGACCCAGTACTTC.